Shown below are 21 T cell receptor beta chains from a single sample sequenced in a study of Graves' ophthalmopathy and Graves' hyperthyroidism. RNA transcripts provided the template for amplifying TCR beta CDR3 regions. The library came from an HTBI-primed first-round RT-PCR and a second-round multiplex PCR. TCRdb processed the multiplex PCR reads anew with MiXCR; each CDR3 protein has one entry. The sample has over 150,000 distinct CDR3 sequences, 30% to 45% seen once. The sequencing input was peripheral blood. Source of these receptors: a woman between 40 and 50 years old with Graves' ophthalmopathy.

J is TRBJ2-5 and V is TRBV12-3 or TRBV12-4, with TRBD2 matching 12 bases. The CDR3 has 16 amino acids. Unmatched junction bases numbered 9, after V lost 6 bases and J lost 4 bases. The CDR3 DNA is TGTGCCAGCAGGCAATCGACTAGCGGGAGCCTAGAGACCCAGTACTTC. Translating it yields CASRQSTSGSLETQYF.

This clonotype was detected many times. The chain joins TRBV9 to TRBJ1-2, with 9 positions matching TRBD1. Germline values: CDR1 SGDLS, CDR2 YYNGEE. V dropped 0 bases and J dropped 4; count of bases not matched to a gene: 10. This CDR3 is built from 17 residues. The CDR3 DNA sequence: TGTGCCAGCAGCGTAGAGAACCGGGACAGGGTTGGCTATGGCTACACCTTC. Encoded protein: CASSVENRDRVGYGYTF.

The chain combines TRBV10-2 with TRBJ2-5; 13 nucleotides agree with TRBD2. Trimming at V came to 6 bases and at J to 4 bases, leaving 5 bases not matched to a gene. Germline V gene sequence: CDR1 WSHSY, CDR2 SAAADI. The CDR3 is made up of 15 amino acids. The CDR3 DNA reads TGCGCCAGCAGCGGGACTAGCGGGATCGGAGAGACCCAGTACTTC. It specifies CASSGTSGIGETQYF.

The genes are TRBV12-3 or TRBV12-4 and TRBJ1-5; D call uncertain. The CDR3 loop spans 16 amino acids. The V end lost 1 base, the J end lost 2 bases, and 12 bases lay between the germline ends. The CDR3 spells CASSLGGGNGNQPQHF. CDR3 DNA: TGTGCCAGCAGTTTAGGTGGAGGGAATGGCAATCAGCCCCAGCATTTT.

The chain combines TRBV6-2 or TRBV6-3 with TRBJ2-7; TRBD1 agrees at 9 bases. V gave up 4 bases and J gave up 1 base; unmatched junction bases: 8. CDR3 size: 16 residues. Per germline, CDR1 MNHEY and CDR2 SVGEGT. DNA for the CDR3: TGTGCCAGCAGTTCTAGTCCCGGGACAGGGTCCTACGAGCAGTACTTC. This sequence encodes CASSSSPGTGSYEQYF.

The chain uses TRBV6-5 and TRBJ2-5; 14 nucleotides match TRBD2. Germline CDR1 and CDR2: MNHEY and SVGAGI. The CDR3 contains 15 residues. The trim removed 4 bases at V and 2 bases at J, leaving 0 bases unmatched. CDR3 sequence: CASSWTSGGQETQYF. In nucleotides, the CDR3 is TGTGCCAGCAGTTGGACTAGCGGGGGGCAAGAGACCCAGTACTTC.

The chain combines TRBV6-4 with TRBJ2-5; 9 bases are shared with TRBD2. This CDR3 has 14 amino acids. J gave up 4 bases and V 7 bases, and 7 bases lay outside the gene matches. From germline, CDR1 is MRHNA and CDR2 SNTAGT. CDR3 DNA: TGTGCCAGCATCGTTAGCGGGAGAGGAGAGACCCAGTACTTC. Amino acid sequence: CASIVSGRGETQYF.

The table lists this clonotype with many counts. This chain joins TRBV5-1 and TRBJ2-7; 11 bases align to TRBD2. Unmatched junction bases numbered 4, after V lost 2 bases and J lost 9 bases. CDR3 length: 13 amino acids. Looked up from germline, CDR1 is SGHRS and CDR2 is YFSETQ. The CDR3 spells CASSFSGGASQYF. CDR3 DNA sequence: TGCGCCAGCAGCTTTAGCGGGGGGGCTTCGCAGTACTTC.

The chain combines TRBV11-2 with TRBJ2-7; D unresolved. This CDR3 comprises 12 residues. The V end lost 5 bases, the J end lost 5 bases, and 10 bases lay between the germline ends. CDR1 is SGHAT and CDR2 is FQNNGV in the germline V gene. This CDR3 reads CASSPVFHEQYF. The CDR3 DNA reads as TGTGCCAGCAGCCCCGTCTTCCACGAGCAGTACTTC.

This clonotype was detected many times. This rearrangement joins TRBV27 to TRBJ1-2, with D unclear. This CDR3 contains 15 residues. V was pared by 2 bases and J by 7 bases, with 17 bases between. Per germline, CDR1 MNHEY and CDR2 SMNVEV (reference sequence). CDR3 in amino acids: CASSLASYPDAGYTF. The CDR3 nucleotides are TGTGCCAGCAGTTTAGCGTCCTATCCAGACGCTGGCTACACCTTC.

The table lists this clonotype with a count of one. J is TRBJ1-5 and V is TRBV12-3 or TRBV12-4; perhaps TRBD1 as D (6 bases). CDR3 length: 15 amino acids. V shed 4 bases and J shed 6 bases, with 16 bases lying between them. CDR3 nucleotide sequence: TGTGCCAGCAGTTGGTACAGGGACCGTCTTCAGCCCCAGCATTTT. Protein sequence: CASSWYRDRLQPQHF.

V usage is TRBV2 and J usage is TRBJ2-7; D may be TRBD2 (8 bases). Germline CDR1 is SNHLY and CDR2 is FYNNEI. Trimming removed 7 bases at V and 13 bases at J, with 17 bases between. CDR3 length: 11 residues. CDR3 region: CASTREGQRYF. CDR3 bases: TGTGCCAGCACCCGGGAGGGACAGCGCTACTTC.

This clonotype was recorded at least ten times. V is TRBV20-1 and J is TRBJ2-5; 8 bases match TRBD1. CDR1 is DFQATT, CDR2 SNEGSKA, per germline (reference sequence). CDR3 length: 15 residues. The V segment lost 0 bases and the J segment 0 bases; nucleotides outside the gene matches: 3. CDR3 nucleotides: TGCAGTGCTAGAGATTGGACAGGGAACCAAGAGACCCAGTACTTC. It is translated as CSARDWTGNQETQYF.

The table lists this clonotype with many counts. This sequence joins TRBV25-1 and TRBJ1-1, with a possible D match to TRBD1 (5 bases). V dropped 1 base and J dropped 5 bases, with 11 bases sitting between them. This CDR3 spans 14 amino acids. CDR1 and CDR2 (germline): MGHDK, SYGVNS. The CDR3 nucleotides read TGTGCCAGCAGTGAATGGGGGGGAGGGACTGAAGCTTTCTTT. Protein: CASSEWGGGTEAFF.

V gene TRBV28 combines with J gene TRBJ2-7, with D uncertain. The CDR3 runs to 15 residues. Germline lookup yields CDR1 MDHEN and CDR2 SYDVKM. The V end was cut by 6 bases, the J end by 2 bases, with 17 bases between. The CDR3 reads CASRPPTAQTYEQYF. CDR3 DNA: TGTGCCAGCAGACCTCCCACAGCCCAGACCTACGAGCAGTACTTC.

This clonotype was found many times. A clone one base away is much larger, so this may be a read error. This CDR3 reads CASSLANRGTEASF. The CDR3 nucleotides are TGTGCCAGCAGTTTAGCGAACAGGGGGACTGAAGCTTCCTTT. V and J are TRBV12-3 or TRBV12-4 and TRBJ1-1, with TRBD1 matching over 8 bases. The CDR3 length is 14 residues.

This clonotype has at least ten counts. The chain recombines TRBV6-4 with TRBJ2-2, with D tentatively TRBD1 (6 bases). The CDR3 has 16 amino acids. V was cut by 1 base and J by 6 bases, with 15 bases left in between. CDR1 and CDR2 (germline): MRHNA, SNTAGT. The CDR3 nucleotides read TGTGCCAGCAGTGACTATTGGGGGCTCAGCGCCGGGGAGCTGTTTTTT. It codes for CASSDYWGLSAGELFF.

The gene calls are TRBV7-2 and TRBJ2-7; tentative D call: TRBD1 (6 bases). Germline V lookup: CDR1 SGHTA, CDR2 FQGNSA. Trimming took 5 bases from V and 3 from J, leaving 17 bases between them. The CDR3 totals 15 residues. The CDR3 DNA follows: TGTGCCAGCAGCCAACGGCAGGGGTTCCTCTACGAGCAGTACTTC. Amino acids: CASSQRQGFLYEQYF.

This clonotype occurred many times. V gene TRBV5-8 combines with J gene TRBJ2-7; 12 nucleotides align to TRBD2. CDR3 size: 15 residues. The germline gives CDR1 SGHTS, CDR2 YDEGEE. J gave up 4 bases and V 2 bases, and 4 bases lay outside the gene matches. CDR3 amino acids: CASSLRTSGKYEQYF. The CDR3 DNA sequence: TGTGCCAGCAGCTTAAGGACTAGCGGGAAGTACGAGCAGTACTTC.

CDR3: CASTRLGGETQYF. CDR3 sequence (DNA): TGTGCCAGCACCCGGCTGGGGGGGGAGACCCAGTACTTC. V and J are TRBV6-1 and TRBJ2-5; 7 positions agree with TRBD2. The germline gives CDR1 MNHNS, CDR2 SASEGT. The V gene end was trimmed by 7 bases and the J gene end by 5 bases; junction bases not matched to a gene: 7. This CDR3 has 13 amino acids.

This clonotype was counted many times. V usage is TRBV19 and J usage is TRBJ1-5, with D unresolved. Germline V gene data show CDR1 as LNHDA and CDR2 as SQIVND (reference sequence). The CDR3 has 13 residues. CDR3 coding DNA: TGTGCGAGCGGAGTTTCGATAAATCAGCCCCAGCATTTT. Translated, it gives CASGVSINQPQHF.